The 32 T cell receptor beta chains presented below share a single source sample, sequenced in a study of CXCR3-negative and CXCR3-positive naive CD8 T cells. Points from the study as a whole: Naive cells positive for CXCR3 carried more hydrophobic TRB CDR3s than CXCR3-negative ones.

Libraries of TRB cDNA were made by 5' RACE and carried UMIs. TCRdb re-called the 5' RACE reads and shows each CDR3 protein once, DNA omitted. The sample totals 100,000 to 150,000 distinct CDR3 sequences. Their cognate antigens are unknown. The sequencing sample was made of naive CXCR3+ CD8+ T cells from blood. Subset of the sample: CD45RO-CCR7+CD27+CD95- naive CD8+ T cells expressing CXCR3 (TNR3+). These receptors were taken from a human donor in good health. Some clones in this sample may be carry-over from other donors' samples.

V gene TRBV5-6 combines with J gene TRBJ2-7; TCRdb's D call, TRBD1, is unchecked because there is no DNA. This CDR3 comprises 15 residues. Germline values: CDR1 SGHDT, CDR2 YYEEEE. CDR3 sequence reads: CASSLEGRGAYEQYF.

The rearrangement links TRBV11-2 to TRBJ1-1. CDR1 is SGHAT and CDR2 is FQNNGV in the germline V gene. CDR3 length: 13 amino acids. The CDR3 region is CASSPTKNTEAFF. The full variable domain, rest sourced from reference TRBV11-2 and TRBJ1-1, is EAGVAQSPRYKIIEKRQSVAFWCNPISGHATLYWYQQILGQGPKLLIQFQNNGVVDDSQLPKDRFSAERLKGVDSTLKIQPAKLEDSAVYLCASSPTKNTEAFFGQGTRLTVV.

V is TRBV28 and J is TRBJ2-7. The CDR3 has 13 amino acids. Germline V CDR1 and CDR2: MDHEN, SYDVKM. CDR3 sequence: CASSSVGDYEQYF.

This chain joins TRBV21-1 and TRBJ2-7; TCRdb's D gene call, TRBD1, goes unchecked for lack of DNA. TRBV21-1 is described as a pseudogene. This CDR3 contains 15 residues. The chain's CDR3 is CASSKAGVDIYEQYF.

The chain links TRBV12-3 or TRBV12-4 to TRBJ1-2; TCRdb designates TRBD1, a call that cannot be tested without DNA. The CDR3 is 14 residues long. The CDR3 region is CASSRDTMTYGYTF.

The CDR3 protein is CASSPGGSTDTQYF. V is TRBV7-2 and J is TRBJ2-3; TCRdb outputs TRBD1, but without DNA this stays unchecked. CDR3 length equals 14 residues. Germline V lookup: CDR1 SGHTA, CDR2 FQGNSA.

The chain has TRBV7-9 and TRBJ2-7; TCRdb's assignment of TRBD2 cannot be checked, as there is no DNA. The CDR3 consists of 14 residues. Germline-derived CDR1 and CDR2 are SEHNR and FQNEAQ (reference sequence). CDR3 sequence reads: CASSPRAGSYEQYF.

J is TRBJ2-7 and V is TRBV30; the TRBD1 assignment by TCRdb is unverifiable without DNA. Germline loops: CDR1 GTSNPN, CDR2 SVGIG (reference sequence). CDR3 length: 12 amino acids. This chain's CDR3 is CAWDGTSYEQYF.

This chain connects TRBV2 to TRBJ2-2. Per the germline V gene, CDR1 is SNHLY and CDR2 is FYNNEI. There are 15 residues in the CDR3. CDR3: CASRPWDANTGELFF.

The rearrangement joins TRBV5-1 to TRBJ2-1; TCRdb's D call, TRBD1, is unchecked because there is no DNA. The V gene's germline CDR1 is SGHRS and CDR2 YFSETQ. The CDR3 sequence is 13 residues long. CDR3 residues: CATGQGVGNEQFF.

The V call is TRBV20-1, the J call TRBJ1-5. The CDR3 extends over 15 amino acids. Germline-derived CDR1 and CDR2 are DFQATT and SNEGSKA (reference sequence). The CDR3 loop is CSARDPELGNQPQHF.

This sequence joins TRBV7-9 and TRBJ2-1; no DNA is available, so the TRBD1 call from TCRdb remains unchecked. There are 14 residues in the CDR3. Germline loops: CDR1 SEHNR, CDR2 FQNEAQ (reference sequence). CDR3 sequence reads: CASSLTTGKAEQFF. Full variable domain (rest looked up from reference TRBV7-9 and TRBJ2-1): DTGVSQNPRHKITKRGQNVTFRCDPISEHNRLYWYRQTLGQGPEFLTYFQNEAQLEKSRLLSDRFSAERPKGSFSTLEIQRTEQGDSAMYLCASSLTTGKAEQFFGPGTRLTVL.

The genes are TRBV12-3 or TRBV12-4 and TRBJ2-3; TCRdb selects TRBD1, and the lack of DNA leaves this call unchecked. The CDR3 has 14 amino acids. CDR3 protein: CASSPGSSTDTQYF.

This chain links TRBV29-1 with TRBJ1-1. The CDR3 totals 12 residues. Per germline, CDR1 SQVTM and CDR2 ANQGSEA. CDR3 residues: CSVRQGSTEAFF.

This CDR3 reads CASSEDPGTEIYEQYF. The J gene is TRBJ2-7, the V gene TRBV2; there is no DNA to check the TCRdb D call of TRBD1. The CDR3 spans 16 residues. The germline gives CDR1 SNHLY, CDR2 FYNNEI.

The chain is built from TRBV4-1 and TRBJ2-7; the D call from TCRdb, TRBD2, cannot be confirmed without DNA. The V gene's germline CDR1 is MGHRA and CDR2 YSYEKL. The CDR3 is 15 amino acids. The CDR3 spells CASSQAPSGIYEQYF.

This rearrangement joins TRBV5-1 to TRBJ1-1; the TCRdb D gene call, TRBD1, has no DNA to confirm it. The CDR3 sequence is 14 residues long. The V gene's germline CDR1 is SGHRS and CDR2 YFSETQ. The CDR3: CASSPGQGAGEAFF.

CDR3 in amino acids: CASSPKEQGEDSPLHF. This chain links TRBV18 with TRBJ1-6; the D call from TCRdb, TRBD1, cannot be confirmed without DNA. Germline V gives CDR1 KGHSH, CDR2 LQKENI. This CDR3 contains 16 residues.

This chain uses TRBV3-1 with TRBJ1-1; the TCRdb D gene call, TRBD1, has no DNA to confirm it. The CDR3 spans 15 residues. Germline loops: CDR1 LGHDT, CDR2 YNNKEL (reference sequence). CDR3 loop: CASSRTDSLNTEAFF.

The gene calls are TRBV12-3 or TRBV12-4 and TRBJ1-1. The CDR3 has 13 residues. CDR3 sequence: CASSFLRNTEAFF.

This chain connects TRBV29-1 to TRBJ2-1. CDR1 is SQVTM, CDR2 ANQGSEA, per germline. The CDR3 is 11 amino acids. The CDR3 sequence: CSRTHNNEQFF.

The rearrangement joins TRBV2 to TRBJ1-1; TCRdb picks TRBD1, but there is no DNA to check that call. Germline-derived CDR1 and CDR2 are SNHLY and FYNNEI. CDR3 length: 16 amino acids. Here the CDR3 reads CASSGGSWTGNTEAFF.

The rearrangement joins TRBV28 to TRBJ2-5; the D call of TRBD1 rests on TCRdb alone, since no DNA is present to check it. CDR1 and CDR2 from the germline V gene are MDHEN and SYDVKM. CDR3 length equals 15 residues. The CDR3 spells CASSETTGRRETQYF.

The rearrangement links TRBV28 to TRBJ2-7. Per the germline V gene, CDR1 is MDHEN and CDR2 is SYDVKM. The CDR3 loop spans 14 amino acids. CDR3 sequence reads: CASSFAGGSYEQYF.

The gene calls are TRBV28 and TRBJ2-7; TCRdb's D gene call, TRBD2, goes unchecked for lack of DNA. The CDR3 loop spans 13 amino acids. Looked up from germline, CDR1 is MDHEN and CDR2 is SYDVKM. CDR3 protein: CASSLIRGGEQYF.

The V gene is TRBV29-1, the J gene TRBJ2-1; TCRdb's D gene call, TRBD2, goes unchecked for lack of DNA. Germline V gene sequence: CDR1 SQVTM, CDR2 ANQGSEA. This CDR3 spans 15 amino acids. CDR3 protein: CSAERGTSFVDEQFF.

The V call is TRBV7-2, the J call TRBJ2-3; the TRBD2 assignment by TCRdb is unverifiable without DNA. The CDR3 contains 17 residues. Looked up from germline, CDR1 is SGHTA and CDR2 is FQGNSA. CDR3 sequence: CASSWTSGSTSTDTQYF.

This chain uses TRBV6-2 or TRBV6-3 with TRBJ2-4; the D call of TRBD1 rests on TCRdb alone, since no DNA is present to check it. The CDR3 spans 16 residues. Germline V CDR1 and CDR2: MNHEY, SVGEGT. The chain's CDR3 is CASSRPGEMAKNIQYF.

The rearrangement uses TRBV7-7 and TRBJ2-5; the D call of TRBD1 rests on TCRdb alone, since no DNA is present to check it. CDR3 length: 14 amino acids. CDR1 is SSHAT, CDR2 FNYEAQ, per germline (reference sequence). CDR3 protein: CASSWDRAQETQYF.

The V gene is TRBV29-1, the J gene TRBJ2-7; TCRdb designates TRBD1, a call that cannot be tested without DNA. Germline V gives CDR1 SQVTM, CDR2 ANQGSEA. The CDR3 spans 12 residues. CDR3 region: CSHRDTSYEQYF.

V is TRBV7-2 and J is TRBJ2-1; checking the TCRdb D call of TRBD2 is not possible without DNA. CDR1 SGHTA and CDR2 FQGNSA come from the germline V gene. This CDR3 has 19 residues. The chain's CDR3 is CASSIFPLAGGPRDNEQFF.

J is TRBJ2-3 and V is TRBV5-1. Germline V gene lookup returns CDR1 SGHRS and CDR2 YFSETQ. This CDR3 has 15 amino acids. Here the CDR3 reads CASSSRGYTADTQYF.